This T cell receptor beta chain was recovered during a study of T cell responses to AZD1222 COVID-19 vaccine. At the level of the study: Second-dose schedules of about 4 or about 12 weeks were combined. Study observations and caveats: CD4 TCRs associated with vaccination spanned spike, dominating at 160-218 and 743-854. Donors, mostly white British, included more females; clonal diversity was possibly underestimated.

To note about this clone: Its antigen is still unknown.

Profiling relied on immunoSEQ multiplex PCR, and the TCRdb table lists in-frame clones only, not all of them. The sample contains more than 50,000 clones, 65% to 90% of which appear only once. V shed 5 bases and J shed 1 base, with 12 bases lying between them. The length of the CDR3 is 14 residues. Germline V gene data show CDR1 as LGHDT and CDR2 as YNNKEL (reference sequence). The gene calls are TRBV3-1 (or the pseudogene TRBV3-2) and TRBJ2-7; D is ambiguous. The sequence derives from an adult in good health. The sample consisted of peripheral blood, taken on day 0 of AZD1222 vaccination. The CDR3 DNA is TGTGCCAGCAGCTCAAGAACGTTTTCCTACGAGCAGTACTTC. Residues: CASSSRTFSYEQYF.